These T cell receptor beta chains were read from a single sample in a study of beta chain features in type 1 diabetes. TCRdb's copy holds only in-frame clones and misses some; the assay was immunoSEQ multiplex PCR. This repertoire shows a few hundred thousand clones, around 13% found once; its top ten account for 0.0095% to 0.013%. Sequencing was carried out using naive CD4+ T cells from blood. These receptors were obtained from a woman aged 18-29 years with type 1 diabetes. Both conserved end residues are part of each CDR3. D genes are given only for firm matches. The size field is filled for only some rows; it gives once, few, many or a size class.

V gene	D gene	J gene	clone size	CDR3 DNA	CDR3 protein
TRBV5-4	TRBD2	TRBJ2-5	.	TGTGCCAGCAGGACTAGCGGGGGGTCGTACCAAGAGACCCAGTACTTC	CASRTSGGSYQETQYF
TRBV19	.	TRBJ2-1	.	TGTGCCAGTAGTAAACGGGGAGTCCACGACAATGAGCAGTTCTTC	CASSKRGVHDNEQFF
TRBV7-2	TRBD1	TRBJ1-2	few	TGTGCCAGCAGCTCCGGAGGGGACAGGGGGAGTGGCTACACCTTC	CASSSGGDRGSGYTF
TRBV7-2	TRBD2	TRBJ2-5	.	TGTGCCAGCAGCTCGGGACTAGCGGGACCCCATCAAGAGACCCAGTACTTC	CASSSGLAGPHQETQYF
TRBV25-1	.	TRBJ2-6	.	TGTGCCAGCAGTAAAGGGGCTGGGGCCAACGTCCTGACTTTC	CASSKGAGANVLTF
TRBV11-2	.	TRBJ2-7	.	TGTGCCAGCAGCTTAGGCGTCACGACTACCTACGAGCAGTACTTC	CASSLGVTTTYEQYF
TRBV25-1	.	TRBJ2-7	few	TGTGCCAGCAGTGAATGGGACGCGGGGACCGAGCAGTACTTC	CASSEWDAGTEQYF
TRBV21-1	.	TRBJ2-5	few	TGTGCCAGCAGCCCGAAGGCAGGGGGCGAAAAGGAGACCCAGTACTTC	CASSPKAGGEKETQYF
TRBV4-2	TRBD1	TRBJ1-2	.	TGTGCCAGCAGCCAATCCGATCCGGGACAGGGGGTACGAGGCTACACCTTC	CASSQSDPGQGVRGYTF
TRBV7-2	TRBD1	TRBJ2-4	few	TGTGCCAGCAGCTTAGCGGGACAGGGTGTGGGAAACATTCAGTACTTC	CASSLAGQGVGNIQYF
TRBV27	.	TRBJ1-5	few	TGTGCCAGCAGTCCGTCCGCAGGGGCGTCGCGTCAGCCCCAGCATTTT	CASSPSAGASRQPQHF
TRBV5-1	.	TRBJ1-4	.	TGCGCCAGCAGCCCGGGGACTCACTTGAGTGAAAAACTGTTTTTT	CASSPGTHLSEKLFF
TRBV7-2	.	TRBJ2-2	.	TGTGCCAGCAGCTTAGCGCTAGTCGGGGAGCTGTTTTTT	CASSLALVGELFF
TRBV9	.	TRBJ2-2	few	TGTGCCAGCAGCGTAGAAACAGGGACCGGGGAGCTGTTTTTT	CASSVETGTGELFF